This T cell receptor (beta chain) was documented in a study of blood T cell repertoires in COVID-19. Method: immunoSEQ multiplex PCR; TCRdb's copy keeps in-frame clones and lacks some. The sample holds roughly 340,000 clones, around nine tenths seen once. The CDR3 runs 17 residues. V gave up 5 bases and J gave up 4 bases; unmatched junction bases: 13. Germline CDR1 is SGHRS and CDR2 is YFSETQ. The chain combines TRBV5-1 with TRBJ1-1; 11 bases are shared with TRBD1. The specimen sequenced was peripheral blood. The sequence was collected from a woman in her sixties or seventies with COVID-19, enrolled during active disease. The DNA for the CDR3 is TGCGCCAGCAGTTTAGGGACAGGGGGTTTCTCGAGCACTGAAGCTTTCTTT. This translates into CASSLGTGGFSSTEAFF.